One and the same sample provided the 5 T cell receptor beta chains below, sequenced in a study of T-cell memory formation after mild COVID-19. MiXCR, run by TCRdb on the 5' RACE reads, gives a single entry per CDR3 protein. The sample includes under 250,000 distinct CDR3 sequences, about 10% of them seen just once. Material: PBMCs or a T cell subset sorted from them (not recorded which). All receptors come from a man aged 18 to 30 who had mild COVID-19 (a few samples of this study predate the infection). Cell type and time point are not known.

The sample holds a few counts of this clonotype. This chain joins TRBV7-9 and TRBJ2-3, with a possible D match to TRBD2 (5 bases). V dropped 5 bases and J dropped 2 bases, with 14 bases sitting between them. The germline V gene encodes CDR1 SEHNR and CDR2 FQNEAQ (reference sequence). The CDR3 loop spans 15 amino acids. DNA of the CDR3: TGTGCCAGCAGCCCCTCGGGGATCACCACAGATACGCAGTATTTT. It translates to CASSPSGITTDTQYF.

The chain employs TRBV29-1 and TRBJ1-1; the D is unclear. Trimming took off 4 bases at V and 2 bases at J, with 11 bases between the two ends. From germline, CDR1 is SQVTM and CDR2 ANQGSEA. The CDR3 is made up of 13 amino acids. The CDR3 region has the DNA TGCAGCGTTGCTAGGACGGTCAACACTGAAGCTTTCTTT. It specifies CSVARTVNTEAFF.

This clonotype turned up a few times. The chain carries TRBV30 and TRBJ2-7; the D gene is possibly TRBD2 (5 bases). Germline CDR1 GTSNPN, CDR2 SVGIG (reference sequence). V lost 1 base and J lost 6, with 19 bases in between. This CDR3 spans 15 amino acids. The CDR3 nucleotides are TGTGCCTGGAGTGAGCCTTGGGAGTACAGAGTCGAGCAGTACTTC. Translated: CAWSEPWEYRVEQYF.

This clonotype was found a few times. The chain is built from TRBV7-8 and TRBJ1-5; no definite D call. This CDR3 region has 14 residues. Between the trimmed V and J ends, which lost 5 bases and 1 base, there was a span of 9 bases. CDR1 and CDR2 from the germline V gene are SGHVS and FQNEAQ. CDR3 residues: CASSPSTSNQPQHF. In nucleotides, the CDR3 is TGTGCCAGCAGCCCCAGCACGAGCAATCAGCCCCAGCATTTT. The full variable domain, its missing parts supplied by reference TRBV7-8 and TRBJ1-5, is GAGVSQSPRYKVAKRGQDVALRCDPISGHVSLFWYQQALGQGPEFLTYFQNEAQLDKSGLPSDRFFAERPEGSVSTLKIQRTQQEDSAVYLCASSPSTSNQPQHFGDGTRLSIL.

CDR3 amino acids: CASSRQGAIRRGYTF. Here the CDR3 DNA reads TGTGCCAGCAGTCGCCAGGGGGCGATCCGACGCGGCTACACCTTC. J is TRBJ1-2 and V is TRBV7-2; 8 bases match TRBD1. The CDR3 is 15 amino acids. The V gene end was trimmed by 6 bases and the J gene end by 8 bases; junction bases not matched to a gene: 14. The germline CDR1 and CDR2 sequences are SGHTA and FQGNSA. The whole variable domain, remainder taken from reference TRBV7-2 and TRBJ1-2, is GAGVSQSPSNKVTEKGKDVELRCDPISGHTALYWYRQSLGQGLEFLIYFQGNSAPDKSGLPSDRFSAERTGGSVSTLTIQRTQQEDSAVYLCASSRQGAIRRGYTFGSGTRLTVV.